These 27 T cell receptor beta chains originate from one sample sequenced in a study of T-cell memory formation after mild COVID-19. TCRdb re-derived calls from the 5' RACE reads in MiXCR, one entry per CDR3 protein. The sample has 120,000 to 150,000 distinct CDR3 sequences, 5.5% to 7% seen once. The sequencing input was PBMCs or a T cell subset sorted from them (not recorded which). Every receptor here comes from an adult woman who had mild COVID-19 (a few samples of this study predate the infection). Cell type and time point are not known.

CDR3: CASSLARLFFGEAFF. In DNA, the CDR3 is TGTGCCAGCAGCTTAGCGCGGTTATTTTTCGGGGAAGCTTTCTTT. This chain connects TRBV7-8 to TRBJ1-1; D remains unclear. CDR3 size: 15 residues. Germline loops: CDR1 SGHVS, CDR2 FQNEAQ. V lost 0 bases to trimming and J lost 8 bases, with 16 bases between them.

The J gene is TRBJ1-2, the V gene TRBV7-3; 10 bases line up with TRBD1. The V gene end was trimmed by 5 bases and the J gene end by 6 bases; junction bases not matched to a gene: 6. The germline CDR1 and CDR2 sequences are SGHTA and FQGTGA. There are 14 residues in the CDR3. CDR3 loop: CASSPGGQGDGYTF. The CDR3, as DNA: TGTGCCAGCAGCCCCGGTGGACAGGGGGATGGCTACACCTTC.

The chain is built from TRBV4-1 and TRBJ1-5, with D perhaps matching TRBD1 (5 bases). CDR1 is MGHRA and CDR2 is YSYEKL in the germline V gene. The CDR3 contains 15 residues. V lost 1 base to trimming and J lost 11 bases, with 18 bases between them. The CDR3 sequence is CASSQGWQDISAQHF. For the CDR3, the DNA is TGCGCCAGCAGCCAAGGATGGCAGGACATCTCAGCCCAGCATTTT.

This clonotype was seen ten or more times. The V call is TRBV12-3 or TRBV12-4, the J call TRBJ2-1; 13 bases are shared with TRBD2. CDR3 length equals 15 residues. J was trimmed by 9 bases and V by 3 bases; bases with no gene match: 5. The CDR3 sequence is CASSFGLAGASEQFF. The CDR3 nucleotides read TGTGCCAGCAGTTTTGGACTAGCGGGAGCTAGTGAGCAGTTCTTC.

This clonotype was picked up many times. This rearrangement joins TRBV11-2 to TRBJ1-5; tentatively, D is TRBD1 (5 bases). V lost 2 bases, J lost 0 bases, and 11 bases lay in between. Germline CDR1 is SGHAT and CDR2 is FQNNGV. The CDR3 has 16 residues. Written as DNA, the CDR3 is TGTGCCAGCAGCTTAAGTTGGCAGGGTAGCAATCAGCCCCAGCATTTT. As protein: CASSLSWQGSNQPQHF. Full variable domain (remainder filled in from reference TRBV11-2 and TRBJ1-5): EAGVAQSPRYKIIEKRQSVAFWCNPISGHATLYWYQQILGQGPKLLIQFQNNGVVDDSQLPKDRFSAERLKGVDSTLKIQPAKLEDSAVYLCASSLSWQGSNQPQHFGDGTRLSIL.

This clonotype has a handful of counts. The CDR3 region is CATSDWSGGQVNEQFF. CDR3 DNA: TGTGCCACCAGTGACTGGAGCGGGGGGCAAGTCAATGAGCAGTTCTTC. V gene TRBV24-1 combines with J gene TRBJ2-1; 9 bases agree with TRBD2. There are 16 residues in the CDR3. After removal of 4 bases from V and 6 bases from J, the junction contained 9 bases not matched to a gene. Germline loops: CDR1 KGHDR, CDR2 SFDVKD.

In this sample, this clonotype turned up many times. The CDR3: CASSVAAGGQETQYF. CDR3 in DNA: TGTGCCAGCAGCGTAGCGGCAGGGGGTCAGGAGACCCAGTACTTC. The chain joins TRBV9 to TRBJ2-5; 7 bases are shared with TRBD1. The trim removed 0 bases at V and 5 bases at J, leaving 7 bases unmatched. CDR1 and CDR2 from the germline V gene are SGDLS and YYNGEE. CDR3 length equals 15 residues.

This clonotype was picked up many times. The chain uses TRBV7-8 and TRBJ2-1, with 9 positions matching TRBD2. This CDR3 contains 15 residues. The J segment lost 8 bases and the V segment lost 1 base, leaving 6 bases of the junction unmatched. Germline assignment: CDR1 SGHVS and CDR2 FQNEAQ. The CDR3 nucleotides are TGTGCCAGCAGCTTAGATCTGGGACTAGCCTATGAGCAGTTCTTC. It specifies CASSLDLGLAYEQFF.

The V gene is TRBV30, the J gene TRBJ1-2; D is unclear. Trimming pared 0 bases from V and 6 bases from J, leaving 8 bases between. The CDR3 runs to 12 residues. Germline CDR1 reads GTSNPN; CDR2 reads SVGIG (reference sequence). This chain's CDR3 is CAWSVIEDGYTF. The CDR3 nucleotides are TGTGCCTGGAGTGTAATAGAGGATGGCTACACCTTC.

This clonotype was observed at least ten times. The rearrangement joins TRBV12-3 or TRBV12-4 to TRBJ2-6; maybe TRBD1 (6 bases). This CDR3 spans 16 amino acids. V gave up 6 bases and J gave up 0 bases, with 12 bases separating them. The CDR3 region has the DNA TGTGCCAGCAGGCCTACAGGGTCCTCTGGGGCCAACGTCCTGACTTTC. Protein sequence: CASRPTGSSGANVLTF.

V and J are TRBV5-1 and TRBJ2-7; D remains ambiguous. The CDR3 contains 14 residues. CDR1 is SGHRS, CDR2 YFSETQ, per germline. V lost 4 bases to trimming and J lost 0 bases, with 11 bases between them. The CDR3 DNA sequence: TGCGCCAGCAGCGCATCCTCGAGCTCCTACGAGCAGTACTTC. Translation: CASSASSSSYEQYF.

This clonotype was seen only a few times. The gene calls are TRBV27 and TRBJ2-2; D not resolved. The CDR3 covers 13 residues. Germline CDR1 and CDR2: MNHEY and SMNVEV (reference sequence). Trimming took 0 bases from V and 11 from J, leaving 10 bases between them. The CDR3 region has the DNA TGTGCCAGCAGTTTATCGAAGGGCACCGAGCTGTTTTTT. Translation gives CASSLSKGTELFF.

This clonotype has a count of ten or more. The V and J genes are TRBV29-1 and TRBJ2-7; 10 positions match TRBD1. Germline V lookup: CDR1 SQVTM, CDR2 ANQGSEA. CDR3 length equals 14 residues. Trimming at V came to 8 bases and at J to 2 bases, leaving 9 bases not matched to a gene. The CDR3 coding sequence is TGCAGCCCCCCCGCCGGGACAGGGGCCTACGAGCAGTACTTC. Protein: CSPPAGTGAYEQYF.

This clonotype was counted many times. The CDR3 here is CASSPGQGIYEQYF. The CDR3 DNA sequence: TGTGCCAGCAGCCCGGGACAGGGGATCTACGAGCAGTACTTC. The chain couples TRBV14 to TRBJ2-7; 10 bases line up with TRBD1. Germline CDR1 reads SGHDN; CDR2 reads FVKESK. The CDR3 is made up of 14 amino acids. With 4 bases clipped from V and 3 bases from J, the junction kept 3 bases outside the gene matches. The complete variable domain, with remaining parts taken from reference TRBV14 and TRBJ2-7, reads EAGVTQFPSHSVIEKGQTVTLRCDPISGHDNLYWYRRVMGKEIKFLLHFVKESKQDESGMPNNRFLAERTGGTYSTLKVQPAELEDSGVYFCASSPGQGIYEQYFGPGTRLTVT.

The CDR3 DNA is TGTGCCAGCAGTTTGGCAGGGGCCTTAAGGGGCTACACCTTC. Translated: CASSLAGALRGYTF. The rearrangement joins TRBV12-3 or TRBV12-4 to TRBJ1-2; tentatively, D is TRBD1 (6 bases). CDR3 length: 14 amino acids. Trimming left V 3 bases short and J 8 bases short, with 16 bases between.

This clonotype was observed at least ten times. V is TRBV5-1 and J is TRBJ1-1, with D unresolved. Germline values: CDR1 SGHRS, CDR2 YFSETQ. V was trimmed by 4 bases and J by 5 bases, leaving 27 bases between them. CDR3 length equals 18 residues. The CDR3 region is CASSRPLRGWVFGTEAFF. The CDR3 coding sequence is TGCGCCAGCAGCCGCCCCTTACGAGGGTGGGTCTTCGGAACTGAAGCTTTCTTT.

The chain links TRBV10-3 to TRBJ2-1; maybe TRBD2 (6 bases). This CDR3 has 12 residues. Germline V gives CDR1 ENHRY, CDR2 SYGVKD. Trimming took 6 bases from V and 5 from J, leaving 8 bases between them. In DNA, the CDR3 is TGTGCCATCAGCCCGGGGGACAATGAGCAGTTCTTC. This codes for CAISPGDNEQFF.

The gene calls are TRBV24-1 and TRBJ2-5; the D gene is possibly TRBD1 (6 bases). V was cut by 5 bases and J by 5 bases, with 11 bases left in between. The CDR3 runs 13 residues. Germline V gene lookup returns CDR1 KGHDR and CDR2 SFDVKD. The CDR3 region has the DNA TGTGCCACCAGTGGGGAGAGGGGGGAGACCCAGTACTTC. Translated, it gives CATSGERGETQYF.

This clonotype was seen at least ten times. The chain has TRBV5-1 and TRBJ1-1; no clear D gene. V was trimmed by 3 bases and J by 8 bases, leaving 14 bases between them. Germline V gives CDR1 SGHRS, CDR2 YFSETQ. This CDR3 comprises 13 residues. In nucleotides, the CDR3 is TGCGCCAGCAGCTCCGATAGATACGGCGAAGCTTTCTTT. Residues: CASSSDRYGEAFF.

V and J are TRBV20-1 and TRBJ1-1; the D is unclear. Between the trimmed V and J ends, which lost 2 bases and 0 bases, there was a span of 7 bases. The CDR3 runs 13 residues. Germline loops: CDR1 DFQATT, CDR2 SNEGSKA (reference sequence). The CDR3 DNA reads as TGCAGTGCTAGATACCTCATGAACACTGAAGCTTTCTTT. This codes for CSARYLMNTEAFF.

Many counts were recorded for this clonotype. The rearrangement links TRBV5-1 to TRBJ2-5; 14 nucleotides agree with TRBD2. CDR1 is SGHRS, CDR2 YFSETQ, per germline. After removal of 3 bases from V and 4 bases from J, the junction contained 11 bases not matched to a gene. This CDR3 comprises 18 residues. The CDR3 sequence is CASSSGKTSGGAGETQYF. CDR3 coding DNA: TGCGCCAGCAGCTCAGGAAAGACTAGCGGGGGGGCAGGAGAGACCCAGTACTTC.

The V and J genes are TRBV18 and TRBJ1-2; D unresolved. V shed 0 bases and J shed 6 bases, with 11 bases lying between them. The germline V gene has CDR1 KGHSH and CDR2 LQKENI. There are 14 residues in the CDR3. As DNA, the CDR3 is TGTGCCAGCTCACCACCTTTAGGGATTGATGGCTACACCTTC. Amino acids: CASSPPLGIDGYTF.

This clonotype showed up many times. In DNA, the CDR3 is TGCAGTAAACTCAGGGAGTGGAGGACTGAAGCTTTCTTT. Residues: CSKLREWRTEAFF. V and J are TRBV20-1 and TRBJ1-1; tentative D call: TRBD1 (5 bases). Deletions cut 8 bases from V and 5 bases from J, with 18 bases between. The CDR3 covers 13 residues. Germline V lookup: CDR1 DFQATT, CDR2 SNEGSKA (reference sequence).

This clonotype was seen repeatedly, ten times or more. The V call is TRBV7-2, the J call TRBJ1-4; a possible D gene is TRBD1 (5 bases). Germline V gene sequence: CDR1 SGHTA, CDR2 FQGNSA. V lost 5 bases to trimming and J lost 5 bases, with 15 bases between them. The CDR3 totals 15 residues. The CDR3 protein is CASSPAGTSNEKLFF. CDR3 sequence (DNA): TGTGCCAGCAGCCCCGCCGGGACCTCCAATGAAAAACTGTTTTTT.

This clonotype came up many times. The rearrangement joins TRBV6-5 to TRBJ1-1; D perhaps matches TRBD1 (6 bases). The germline V and J ends were trimmed by 2 bases and 10 bases, with 14 bases remaining between them. Germline-derived CDR1 and CDR2 are MNHEY and SVGAGI. This CDR3 has 13 residues. The CDR3 DNA follows: TGTGCCAGCAGTTACCCTCCGCAGGGGATAGCTTTCTTT. This gives the protein CASSYPPQGIAFF.

V usage is TRBV9 and J usage is TRBJ2-3; D is undetermined. This CDR3 is 15 amino acids long. Germline V CDR1 and CDR2: SGDLS, YYNGEE. Trimming took off 2 bases at V and 0 bases at J, with 10 bases between the two ends. CDR3 sequence: CASSVSSASTDTQYF. Here the CDR3 DNA reads TGTGCCAGCAGCGTTTCCAGCGCCAGCACAGATACGCAGTATTTT.

The V and J genes are TRBV24-1 and TRBJ2-5; perhaps TRBD2 as D (6 bases). V lost 4 bases and J lost 5, with 19 bases in between. The CDR3 has 16 residues. Looked up from germline, CDR1 is KGHDR and CDR2 is SFDVKD. The CDR3 DNA reads as TGTGCCACCAGTGAGGCTGATCCAGGGAGGCGGGAGACCCAGTACTTC. This gives the protein CATSEADPGRRETQYF.